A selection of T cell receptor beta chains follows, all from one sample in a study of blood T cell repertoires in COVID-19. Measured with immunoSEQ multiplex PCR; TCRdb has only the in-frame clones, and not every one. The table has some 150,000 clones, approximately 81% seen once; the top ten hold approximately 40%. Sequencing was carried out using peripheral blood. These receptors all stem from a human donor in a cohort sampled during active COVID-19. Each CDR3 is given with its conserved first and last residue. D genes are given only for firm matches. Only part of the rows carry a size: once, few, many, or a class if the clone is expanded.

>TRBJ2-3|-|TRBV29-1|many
CSAPVSSTDTQYF
TGCAGCGCCCCCGTTTCTAGCACAGATACGCAGTATTTT
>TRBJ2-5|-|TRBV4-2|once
CASSQAGSRETQYF
TGTGCCAGCAGCCAAGCAGGGTCTCGAGAGACCCAGTACTTC
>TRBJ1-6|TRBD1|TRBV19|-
CASSPGQVGNSPLHF
TGTGCCAGTAGCCCGGGACAGGTGGGGAATTCACCCCTCCACTTT
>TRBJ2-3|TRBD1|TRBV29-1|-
CSAGQGPDTQYF
TGCAGCGCAGGACAGGGTCCAGATACGCAGTATTTT
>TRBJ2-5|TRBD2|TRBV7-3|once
CASSLTGTIQETQYF
TGTGCCAGCAGCTTAACAGGGACTATCCAAGAGACCCAGTACTTC
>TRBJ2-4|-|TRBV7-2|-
CASSPGSPTEKLF
TGTGCCAGCAGCCCCGGTTCCCCTACCGAGAAGTTATTC
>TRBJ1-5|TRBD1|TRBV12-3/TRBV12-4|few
CASTGTGGQPQHF
TGTGCCAGCACAGGGACAGGGGGTCAGCCCCAGCATTTT
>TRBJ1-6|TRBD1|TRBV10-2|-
CASRGQGRDSPLHF
TGCGCCAGCAGGGGACAGGGGAGAGATTCACCCCTCCACTTT
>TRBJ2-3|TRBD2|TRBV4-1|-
CASSQVAGGIDTQYF
TGCGCCAGCAGCCAAGTAGCGGGGGGTATAGATACGCAGTATTTT
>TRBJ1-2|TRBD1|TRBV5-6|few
CASSLQRTGEGYTF
TGTGCCAGCAGCCTGCAGAGGACAGGGGAAGGCTACACCTTC
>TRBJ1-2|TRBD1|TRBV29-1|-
CSVGKQGLTEGYTF
TGCAGCGTTGGTAAACAGGGGCTGACGGAGGGCTACACCTTC
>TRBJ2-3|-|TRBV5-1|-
CASSLGPGLMGDTQYF
TGCGCCAGCAGCTTGGGGCCAGGGCTAATGGGGGATACGCAGTATTTT
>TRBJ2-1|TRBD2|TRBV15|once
CATSRDHLAGAYNEQFF
TGTGCCACCAGCAGAGATCACCTAGCGGGGGCCTACAATGAGCAGTTCTTC
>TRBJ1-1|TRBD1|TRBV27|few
CASTRTGMNTEAFF
TGTGCCAGCACTAGGACAGGCATGAACACTGAAGCTTTCTTT
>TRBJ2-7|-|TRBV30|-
CAWSSGLGEQYF
TGTGCCTGGAGCTCAGGGTTGGGCGAGCAGTACTTC
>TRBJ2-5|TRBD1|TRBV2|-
CASRVQTGKMETQYF
TGTGCCAGCAGGGTTCAGACAGGGAAGATGGAGACCCAGTACTTC
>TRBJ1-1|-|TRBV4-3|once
CASSPGLTGNTEAFF
TGCGCCAGCAGCCCAGGGCTGACAGGGAACACTGAAGCTTTCTTT
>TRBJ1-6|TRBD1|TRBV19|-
CASSGWDRGNSPLHF
TGTGCCAGTAGTGGATGGGACAGGGGTAATTCACCCCTCCACTTT
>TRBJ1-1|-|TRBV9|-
CASSVSGAQNTEAFF
TGTGCCAGCAGCGTAAGTGGGGCGCAGAACACTGAAGCTTTCTTT
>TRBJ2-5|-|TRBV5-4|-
CASSLPGRETQYF
TGTGCCAGCAGCTTGCCAGGGAGGGAGACCCAGTACTTC
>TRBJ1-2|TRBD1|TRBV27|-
CASSATGTGSLGGYTF
TGTGCCAGCAGTGCTACCGGGACAGGCTCCCTGGGGGGCTACACCTTC
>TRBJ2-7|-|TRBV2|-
CASRGRATYEQYF
TGTGCCAGCAGGGGCAGGGCCACCTACGAGCAGTACTTC
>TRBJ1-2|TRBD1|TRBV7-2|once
CASSLQDRGPYGYTF
TGTGCCAGCAGCTTGCAGGACAGGGGTCCTTATGGCTACACCTTC
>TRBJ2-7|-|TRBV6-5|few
CASSQNRVPPLEQYF
TGTGCCAGCAGTCAGAACAGGGTCCCACCACTCGAGCAGTACTTC
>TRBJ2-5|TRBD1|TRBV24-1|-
CATSDRTGVGETQYF
TGTGCCACCAGTGATCGGACAGGGGTGGGAGAGACCCAGTACTTC
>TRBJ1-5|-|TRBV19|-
CASSYQGFANQPQHF
TGTGCCAGTAGTTACCAGGGTTTTGCCAATCAGCCCCAGCATTTT
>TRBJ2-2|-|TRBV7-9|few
CASSPQASNTGELFF
TGTGCCAGCAGCCCCCAGGCGTCGAACACCGGGGAGCTGTTTTTT
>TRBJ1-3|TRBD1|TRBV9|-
CASSPLQGAYSGNTIYF
TGTGCCAGCAGCCCTCTACAGGGGGCTTACTCTGGAAACACCATATATTTT
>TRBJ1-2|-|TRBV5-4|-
CASSLATADYGYTF
TGTGCCAGCAGCCTTGCGACTGCCGACTATGGCTACACCTTC
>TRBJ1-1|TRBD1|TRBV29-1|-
CSVCQTGVYTEAFF
TGCAGCGTTTGCCAGACAGGGGTATATACTGAAGCTTTCTTT
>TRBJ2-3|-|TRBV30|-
CAWTWGVNTDTQYF
TGTGCCTGGACTTGGGGCGTAAACACAGATACGCAGTATTTT
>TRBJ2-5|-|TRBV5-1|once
CASSMGLQETQYF
TGCGCCAGCAGCATGGGACTCCAAGAGACCCAGTACTTC
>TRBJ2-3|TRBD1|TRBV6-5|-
CASNQQGFFPDTQYF
TGTGCCAGCAATCAACAGGGGTTTTTCCCAGATACGCAGTATTTT
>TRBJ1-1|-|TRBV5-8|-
CASSWYGTANTEAFF
TGTGCCAGCAGCTGGTATGGTACAGCCAACACTGAAGCTTTCTTT
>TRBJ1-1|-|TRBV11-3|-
CASSLGRGSTEAFF
TGTGCCAGCAGCTTGGGACGGGGGAGCACTGAAGCTTTCTTT
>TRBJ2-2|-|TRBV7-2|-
CASEAPNTGELFF
TGTGCCAGTGAGGCTCCGAACACCGGGGAGCTGTTTTTT
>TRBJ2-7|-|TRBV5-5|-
CASSLGTHYEQYF
TGTGCCAGCAGCCTAGGGACACATTACGAGCAGTACTTC
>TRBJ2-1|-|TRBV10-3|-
CAISELGTDNEQFF
TGTGCCATCAGTGAGTTAGGAACAGACAATGAGCAGTTCTTC
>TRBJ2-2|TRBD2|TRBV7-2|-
CASSLAGGLAAGELFF
TGTGCCAGCAGCTTAGCGGGAGGACTAGCGGCCGGGGAGCTGTTTTTT
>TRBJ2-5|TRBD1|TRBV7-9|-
CASSLVGTGEQETQYF
TGTGCCAGCAGCTTAGTTGGGACAGGGGAACAAGAGACCCAGTACTTC
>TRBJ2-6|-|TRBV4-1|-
CASSQVDSGANVLTF
TGCGCCAGCAGCCAAGTAGATTCTGGGGCCAACGTCCTGACTTTC